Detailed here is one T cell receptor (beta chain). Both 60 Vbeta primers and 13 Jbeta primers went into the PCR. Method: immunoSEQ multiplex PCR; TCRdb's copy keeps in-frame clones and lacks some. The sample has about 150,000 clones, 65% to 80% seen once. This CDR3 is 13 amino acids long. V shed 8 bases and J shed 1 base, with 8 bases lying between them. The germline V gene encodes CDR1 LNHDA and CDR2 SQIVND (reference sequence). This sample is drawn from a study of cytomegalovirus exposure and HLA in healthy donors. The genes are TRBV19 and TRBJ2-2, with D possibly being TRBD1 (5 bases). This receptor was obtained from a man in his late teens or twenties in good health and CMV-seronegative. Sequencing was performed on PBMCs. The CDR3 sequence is CASCTGNTGELFF. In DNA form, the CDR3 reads TGTGCCAGTTGTACAGGGAACACCGGGGAGCTGTTTTTT.